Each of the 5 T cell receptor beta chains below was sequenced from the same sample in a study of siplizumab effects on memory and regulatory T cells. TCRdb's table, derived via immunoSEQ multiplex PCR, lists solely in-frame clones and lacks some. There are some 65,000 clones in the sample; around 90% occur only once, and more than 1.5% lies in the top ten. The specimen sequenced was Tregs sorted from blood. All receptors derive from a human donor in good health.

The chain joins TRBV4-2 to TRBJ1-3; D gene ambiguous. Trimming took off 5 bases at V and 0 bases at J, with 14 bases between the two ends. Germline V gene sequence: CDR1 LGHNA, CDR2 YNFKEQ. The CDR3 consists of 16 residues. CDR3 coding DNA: TGTGCCAGCAGCAGACTCGGGGTACCCTCTGGAAACACCATATATTTT. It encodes CASSRLGVPSGNTIYF.

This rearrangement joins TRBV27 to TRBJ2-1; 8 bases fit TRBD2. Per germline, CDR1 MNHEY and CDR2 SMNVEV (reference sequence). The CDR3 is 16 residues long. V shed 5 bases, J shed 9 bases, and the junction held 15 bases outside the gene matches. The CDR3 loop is CASSPRTSGRMGEQFF. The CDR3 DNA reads TGTGCCAGCAGTCCGCGGACCAGCGGGAGAATGGGTGAGCAGTTCTTC.

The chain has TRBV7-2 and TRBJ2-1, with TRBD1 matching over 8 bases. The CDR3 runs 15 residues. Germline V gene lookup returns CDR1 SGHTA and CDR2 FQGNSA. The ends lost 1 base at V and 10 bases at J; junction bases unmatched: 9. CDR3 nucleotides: TGTGCCAGCAGCTTAGAAGACAGGGGAGGATACGAGCAGTTCTTC. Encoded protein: CASSLEDRGGYEQFF.

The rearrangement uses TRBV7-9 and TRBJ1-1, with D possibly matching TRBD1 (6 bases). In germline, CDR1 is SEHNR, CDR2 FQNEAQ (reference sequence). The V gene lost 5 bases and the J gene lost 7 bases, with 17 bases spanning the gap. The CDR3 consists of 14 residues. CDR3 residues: CASSQEGGRGEAFF. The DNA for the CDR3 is TGTGCCAGCAGCCAAGAGGGGGGCAGGGGTGAAGCTTTCTTT. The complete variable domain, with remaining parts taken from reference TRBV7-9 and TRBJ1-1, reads DTGVSQNPRHKITKRGQNVTFRCDPISEHNRLYWYRQTLGQGPEFLTYFQNEAQLEKSRLLSDRFSAERPKGSFSTLEIQRTEQGDSAMYLCASSQEGGRGEAFFGQGTRLTVV.

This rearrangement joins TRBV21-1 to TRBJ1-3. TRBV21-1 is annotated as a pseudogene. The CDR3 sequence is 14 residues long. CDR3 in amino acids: CASREGNSGNTIYF. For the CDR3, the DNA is TGTGCCAGCCGTGAGGGGAACTCTGGAAACACCATATATTTT.